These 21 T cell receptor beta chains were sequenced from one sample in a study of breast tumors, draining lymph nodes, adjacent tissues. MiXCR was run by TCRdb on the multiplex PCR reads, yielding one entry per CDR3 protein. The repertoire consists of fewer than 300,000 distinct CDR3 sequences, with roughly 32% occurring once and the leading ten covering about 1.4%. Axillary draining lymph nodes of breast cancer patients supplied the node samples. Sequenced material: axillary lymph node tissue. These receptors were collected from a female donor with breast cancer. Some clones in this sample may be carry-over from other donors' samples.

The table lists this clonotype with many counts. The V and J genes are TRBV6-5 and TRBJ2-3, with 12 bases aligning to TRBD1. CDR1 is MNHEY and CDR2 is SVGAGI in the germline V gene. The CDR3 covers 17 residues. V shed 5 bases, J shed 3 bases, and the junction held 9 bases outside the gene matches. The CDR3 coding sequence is TGTGCCAGCAGTCCCGGGACAGGGGGCAGACGGACAGATACGCAGTATTTT. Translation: CASSPGTGGRRTDTQYF.

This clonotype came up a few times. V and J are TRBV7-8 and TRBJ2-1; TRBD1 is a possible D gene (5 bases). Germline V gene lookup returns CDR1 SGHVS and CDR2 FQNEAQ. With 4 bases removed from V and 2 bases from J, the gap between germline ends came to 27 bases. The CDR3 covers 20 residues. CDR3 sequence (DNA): TGTGCCAGCAGCTCGCTGATACGAGCAGGGAATACTGGCCCCTACAATGAGCAGTTCTTC. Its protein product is CASSSLIRAGNTGPYNEQFF.

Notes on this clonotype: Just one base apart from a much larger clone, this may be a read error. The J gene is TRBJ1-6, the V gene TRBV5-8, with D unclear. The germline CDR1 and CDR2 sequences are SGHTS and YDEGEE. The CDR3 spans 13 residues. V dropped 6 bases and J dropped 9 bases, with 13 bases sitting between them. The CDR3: CASTRIWASPLHF. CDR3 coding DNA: TGTGCCAGCACCCGGATCTGGGCTTCACCCCTCCACTTT. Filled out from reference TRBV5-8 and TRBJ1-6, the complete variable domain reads EAGVTQSPTHLIKTRGQQATLRCSPISGHTSVYWYQQALGLGLQFLLWYDEGEERNRGNFPPRFSGRQFPNYSSELNVNALELEDSALYLCASTRIWASPLHFGNGTRLTVT.

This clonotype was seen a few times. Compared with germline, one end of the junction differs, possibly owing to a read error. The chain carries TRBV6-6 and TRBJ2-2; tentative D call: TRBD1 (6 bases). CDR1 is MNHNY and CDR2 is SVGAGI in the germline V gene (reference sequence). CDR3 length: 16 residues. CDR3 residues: CASSHSQWTDTGELFF. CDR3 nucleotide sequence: TGTGCCAGCAGTCACTCCCAGTGGACAGACACCGGGGAGCTGTTTTTT.

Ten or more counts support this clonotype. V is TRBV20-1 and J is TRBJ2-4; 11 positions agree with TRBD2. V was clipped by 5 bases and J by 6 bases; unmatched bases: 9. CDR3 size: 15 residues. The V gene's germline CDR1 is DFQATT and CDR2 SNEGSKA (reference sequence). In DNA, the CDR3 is TGCAGTGCTGCCCTGACTAGCGGGATTGGAAACATTCAGTACTTC. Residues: CSAALTSGIGNIQYF.

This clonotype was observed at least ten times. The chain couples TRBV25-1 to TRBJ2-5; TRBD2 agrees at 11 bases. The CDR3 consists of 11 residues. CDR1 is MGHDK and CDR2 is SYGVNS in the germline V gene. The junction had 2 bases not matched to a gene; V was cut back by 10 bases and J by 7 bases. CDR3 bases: TGTGCCACCGGACTAGCGGGGACCCAGTACTTC. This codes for CATGLAGTQYF.

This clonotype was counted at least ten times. The CDR3 loop is CASSVGRESYNEQFF. In DNA form, the CDR3 reads TGTGCCAGCAGCGTGGGGCGGGAATCCTACAATGAGCAGTTCTTC. The V and J genes are TRBV9 and TRBJ2-1; D might be TRBD2 (6 bases). CDR1 and CDR2 (germline): SGDLS, YYNGEE. Trimming cost V 2 bases and J 1 base, with 10 bases left between them. This CDR3 has 15 amino acids.

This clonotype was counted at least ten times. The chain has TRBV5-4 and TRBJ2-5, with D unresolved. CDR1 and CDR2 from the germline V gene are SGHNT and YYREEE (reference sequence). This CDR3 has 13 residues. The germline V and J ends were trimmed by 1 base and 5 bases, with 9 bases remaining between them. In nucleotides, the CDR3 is TGTGCCAGCAGCTTGACTCGTGGGGAGACCCAGTACTTC. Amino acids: CASSLTRGETQYF.

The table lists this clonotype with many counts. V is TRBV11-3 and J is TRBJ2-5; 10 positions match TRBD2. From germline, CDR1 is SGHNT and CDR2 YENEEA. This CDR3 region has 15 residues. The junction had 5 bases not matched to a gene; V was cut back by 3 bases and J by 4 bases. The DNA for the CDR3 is TGTGCCAGCAGCTTTTCTAGCGGGAGCTTAGAGACCCAGTACTTC. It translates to CASSFSSGSLETQYF.

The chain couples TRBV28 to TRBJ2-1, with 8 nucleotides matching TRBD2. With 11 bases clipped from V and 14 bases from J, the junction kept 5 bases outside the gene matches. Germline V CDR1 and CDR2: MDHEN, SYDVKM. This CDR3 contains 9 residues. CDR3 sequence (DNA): TGTGCCTCGGGGGGGGGAAAGTTCTTC. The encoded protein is CASGGGKFF.

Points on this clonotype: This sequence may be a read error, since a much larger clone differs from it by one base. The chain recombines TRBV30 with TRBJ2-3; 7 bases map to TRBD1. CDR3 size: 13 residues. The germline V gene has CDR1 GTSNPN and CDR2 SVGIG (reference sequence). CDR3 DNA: TGTACCTGGAGTCCCGGACAGGCAGATACGCAGTATTTT. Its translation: CTWSPGQADTQYF.

This chain's CDR3 is CASRLGLNYEQYF. Written as DNA, the CDR3 is TGTGCCAGCAGACTAGGACTCAACTACGAGCAGTACTTC. The V call is TRBV6-5, the J call TRBJ2-7; a weak D match, TRBD2 (5 bases). The CDR3 consists of 13 residues. CDR1 and CDR2 from the germline V gene are MNHEY and SVGAGI. V gave up 6 bases and J gave up 3 bases, with 12 bases separating them.

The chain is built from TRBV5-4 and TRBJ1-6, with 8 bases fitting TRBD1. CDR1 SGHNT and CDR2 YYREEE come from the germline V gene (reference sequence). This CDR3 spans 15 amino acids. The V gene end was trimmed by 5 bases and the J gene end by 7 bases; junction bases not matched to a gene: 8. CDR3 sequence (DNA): TGTGCCAGCAGTGACCGGACAGGGCCCAATTCACCCCTCCACTTT. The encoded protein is CASSDRTGPNSPLHF.

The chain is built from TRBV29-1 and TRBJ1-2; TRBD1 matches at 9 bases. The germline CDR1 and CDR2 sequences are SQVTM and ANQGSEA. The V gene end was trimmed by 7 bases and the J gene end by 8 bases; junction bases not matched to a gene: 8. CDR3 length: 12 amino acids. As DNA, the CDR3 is TGCAGCGCCCTCCGGGACAGGGACGGCTACACCTTC. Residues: CSALRDRDGYTF. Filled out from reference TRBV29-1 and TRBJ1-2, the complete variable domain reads SAVISQKPSRDICQRGTSLTIQCQVDSQVTMMFWYRQQPGQSLTLIATANQGSEATYESGFVIDKFPISRPNLTFSTLTVSNMSPEDSSIYLCSALRDRDGYTFGSGTRLTVV.

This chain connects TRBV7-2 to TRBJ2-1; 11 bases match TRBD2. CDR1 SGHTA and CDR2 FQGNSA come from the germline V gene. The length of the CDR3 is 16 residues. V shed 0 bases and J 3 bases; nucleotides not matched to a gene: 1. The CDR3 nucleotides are TGTGCCAGCAGCTTAGCCCTAGCGGGAGGCTACAATGAGCAGTTCTTC. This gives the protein CASSLALAGGYNEQFF.

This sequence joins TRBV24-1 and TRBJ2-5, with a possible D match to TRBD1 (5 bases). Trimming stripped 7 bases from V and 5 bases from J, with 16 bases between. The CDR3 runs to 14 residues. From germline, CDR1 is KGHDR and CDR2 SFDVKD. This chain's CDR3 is CATRDSEGGETQYF. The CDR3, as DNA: TGTGCCACCAGAGACAGCGAAGGTGGGGAGACCCAGTACTTC.

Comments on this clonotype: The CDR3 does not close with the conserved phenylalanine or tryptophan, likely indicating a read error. CDR3 sequence reads: CSVVGGPETQYL. Here the CDR3 DNA reads TGCAGTGTTGTGGGAGGGCCAGAGACCCAGTACCTC. The chain is built from TRBV20-1 and TRBJ2-5; the match to TRBD2 covers 7 bases. The germline V gene encodes CDR1 DFQATT and CDR2 SNEGSKA (reference sequence). V gave up 7 bases and J gave up 4 bases; unmatched junction bases: 6. CDR3 size: 12 residues.

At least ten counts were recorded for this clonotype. The CDR3 sequence is CATSDSGTSSLNEQFF. CDR3 bases: TGTGCCACCAGTGACTCTGGGACTAGCAGCCTCAATGAGCAGTTCTTC. The chain employs TRBV24-1 and TRBJ2-1, with 9 positions matching TRBD2. From germline, CDR1 is KGHDR and CDR2 SFDVKD. With 4 bases clipped from V and 6 bases from J, the junction kept 9 bases outside the gene matches. The length of the CDR3 is 16 residues.

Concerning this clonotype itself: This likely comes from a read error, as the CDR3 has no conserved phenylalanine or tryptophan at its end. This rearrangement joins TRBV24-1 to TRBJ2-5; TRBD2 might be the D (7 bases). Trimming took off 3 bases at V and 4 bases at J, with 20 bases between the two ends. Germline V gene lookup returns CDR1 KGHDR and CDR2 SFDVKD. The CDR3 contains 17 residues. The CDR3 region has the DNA TGTGCCACCAGTGATACCGTGGGGGGGGGGCGCGTAGAGACCCAGTACCTC. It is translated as CATSDTVGGGRVETQYL.

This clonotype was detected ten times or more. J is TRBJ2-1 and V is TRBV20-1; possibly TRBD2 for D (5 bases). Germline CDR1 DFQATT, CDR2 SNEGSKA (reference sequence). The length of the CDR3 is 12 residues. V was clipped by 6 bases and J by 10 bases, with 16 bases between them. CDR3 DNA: TGCAGTGCCCCGGATATGGGAGCGGAGCAGTTCTTC. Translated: CSAPDMGAEQFF.

CDR3 region: CASRLARGADTQHF. The CDR3 bases are TGTGCCAGCAGGCTCGCCAGGGGTGCAGATACGCAGCATTTT. V and J are TRBV6-5 and TRBJ2-3; tentatively, D is TRBD1 (6 bases). The better agreement between TRBJ1-5 and the DNA end casts doubt on the J call. The V gene's germline CDR1 is MNHEY and CDR2 SVGAGI. The CDR3 totals 14 residues.